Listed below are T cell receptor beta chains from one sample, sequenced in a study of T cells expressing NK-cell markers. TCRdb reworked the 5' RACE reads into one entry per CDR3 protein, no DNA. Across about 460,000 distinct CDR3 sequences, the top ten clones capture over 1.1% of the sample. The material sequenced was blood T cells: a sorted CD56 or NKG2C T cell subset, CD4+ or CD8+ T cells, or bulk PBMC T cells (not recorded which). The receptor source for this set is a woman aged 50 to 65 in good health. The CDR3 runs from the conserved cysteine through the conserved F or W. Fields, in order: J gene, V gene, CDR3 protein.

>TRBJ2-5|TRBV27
CASSSDRGPGGGTQYF
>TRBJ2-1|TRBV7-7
CASSLGRSNEQFF
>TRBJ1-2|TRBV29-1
CSVLNSGALGYTF
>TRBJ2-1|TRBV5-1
CASSRDRTDEQFF
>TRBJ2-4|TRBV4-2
CASSQGSGVETKNIQYF
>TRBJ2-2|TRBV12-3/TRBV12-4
CASSFGQGSSRELFF
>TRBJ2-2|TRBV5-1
CASSLFMLAGDSGELFF
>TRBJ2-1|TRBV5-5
CASDRVRANEQFF
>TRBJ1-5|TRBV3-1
CASSQDRDEGQPQHF
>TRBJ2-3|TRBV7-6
CASSLADGGTDTQYF
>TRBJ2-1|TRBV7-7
CASSLSGLSNEQFF
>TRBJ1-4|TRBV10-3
CAISQDAPGTNEKLFF
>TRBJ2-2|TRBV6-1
CASSRPNTGELFF
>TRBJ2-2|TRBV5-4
CASSVDSLFTGELFF
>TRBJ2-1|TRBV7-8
CASSLAGSKEGEQFF
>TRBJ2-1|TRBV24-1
CATSGPRETYNEQFF
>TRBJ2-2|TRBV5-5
CASSSRGLQTGELFF
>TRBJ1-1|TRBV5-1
CASSFRERTEAFF
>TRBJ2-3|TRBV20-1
CSADLRTDTQYF
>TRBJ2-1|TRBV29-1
CSAPGTSGRAWNEQFF
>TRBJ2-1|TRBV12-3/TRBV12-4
CASSVGGLDYNEQFF
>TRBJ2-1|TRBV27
CASSFWGNEQFF
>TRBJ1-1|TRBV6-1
CACDRGEGTEALF
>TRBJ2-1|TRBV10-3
CAISDRGKYNEQFF
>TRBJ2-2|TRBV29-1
CSVVTGSISGELFF
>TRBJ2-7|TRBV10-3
CAISQGTEIYEQYF
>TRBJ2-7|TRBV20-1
CSARDPPGLEQYF
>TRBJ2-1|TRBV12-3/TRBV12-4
CASRSGGAEFF
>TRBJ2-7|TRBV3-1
CASSQGGRSDQYF
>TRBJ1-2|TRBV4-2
CASSHTGAQDYGYTF
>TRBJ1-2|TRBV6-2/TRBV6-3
CASSRQGVYGYTF
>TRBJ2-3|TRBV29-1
CTTRGGAPTDTQYF
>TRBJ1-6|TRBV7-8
CASSPYGTGPNSPLHF
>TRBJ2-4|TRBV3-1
CASSQAGQGAFKNIQYF
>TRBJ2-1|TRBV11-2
CASSFRLADNNEQFF
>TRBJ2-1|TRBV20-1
CSAGDLVNEQFF
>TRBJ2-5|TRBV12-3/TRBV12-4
CASNGLQETQYF
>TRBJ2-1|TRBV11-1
CASSLAKVAGGAGEQFF
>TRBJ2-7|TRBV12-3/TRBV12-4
CASSVSGGPEQYF
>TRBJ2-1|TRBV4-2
CASSLTLAGNSYNEQFF